A single T cell receptor beta chain is shown here with its context. This clonotype was seen ten or more times. This receptor's antigen is unknown. No base-level quality is on record; no much larger clone is a single base apart. This entry comes from a study of T-cell reconstitution after alpha-beta-depleted transplantation in children (dated by TCRdb to about 2016). Looking at the study overall: The study quantitatively tracked T-cell immune reconstitution after TCRalphabeta/CD19-depleted allogeneic hematopoietic cell transplantation in children using TCR repertoire profiling.

CDR3 length: 18 amino acids, cysteine to phenylalanine. Only the CDR3 portion is preserved as DNA: 54 bases, with reading frame beginning at the first base. The germline V gene encodes CDR1 MDHEN and CDR2 SYDVKM. V lost 4 bases and J lost 9 bases, and the count of bases not matched to a germline gene is 17. The library was made by PCR. Reads for this sample came from an Illumina HiSeq 2500. Molecular barcoding was employed in the preparation of TCR libraries, with unique molecular identifiers being used to normalize TCRbeta repertoire quantification. TCRdb applied fastp at Q25 and MiXCR to the public reads, then kept only in-frame beta chains. Under each unique CDR3 protein, matching rows form one entry showing the most common genes and DNA. The sample contains about 610,000 distinct CDR3 sequences, roughly 10% of them found a single time. About 4.2% of the sample comes from the top ten.

The chain is encoded by TRBV28 joined to TRBJ2-1; 11 of the junction bases match TRBD1. This receptor was obtained from a human donor who donated a stem cell graft to a child with acute myeloid leukemia. The material sequenced was PBMCs from the stem cell graft donor, taken from the stem cell graft. CDR3 sequence: CASSSLHRGDRGYLEQFF. The DNA sequence is TGTGCCAGCAGTTCCTTACACCGTGGGGACAGGGGGTATCTTGAGCAGTTCTTC.